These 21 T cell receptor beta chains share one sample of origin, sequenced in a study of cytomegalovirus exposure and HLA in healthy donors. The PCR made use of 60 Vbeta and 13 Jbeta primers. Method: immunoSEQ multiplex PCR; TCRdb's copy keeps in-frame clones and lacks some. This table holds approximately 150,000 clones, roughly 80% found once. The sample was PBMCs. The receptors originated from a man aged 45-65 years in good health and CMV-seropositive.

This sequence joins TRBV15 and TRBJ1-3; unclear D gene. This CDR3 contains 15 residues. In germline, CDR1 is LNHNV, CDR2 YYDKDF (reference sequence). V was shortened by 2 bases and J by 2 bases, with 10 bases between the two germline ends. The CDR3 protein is CATSRTPRAGNTIYF. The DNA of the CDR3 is TGTGCCACCAGCAGAACGCCGAGGGCTGGAAACACCATATATTTT.

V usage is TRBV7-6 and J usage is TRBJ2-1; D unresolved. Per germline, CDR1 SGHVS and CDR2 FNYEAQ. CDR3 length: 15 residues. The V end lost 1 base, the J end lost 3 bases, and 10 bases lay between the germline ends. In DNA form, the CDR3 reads TGTGCCAGCAGCTTAGTTTTGGGCTTCTACAATGAGCAGTTCTTC. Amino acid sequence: CASSLVLGFYNEQFF.

The CDR3 DNA follows: TGTGCCAGCAGCGTACAGGGGACGAACACTGAAGCTTTCTTT. It translates to CASSVQGTNTEAFF. The chain recombines TRBV9 with TRBJ1-1; weak D call: TRBD1 (6 bases). V shed 1 base and J shed 1 base, with 8 bases lying between them. The length of the CDR3 is 14 residues. Germline-derived CDR1 and CDR2 are SGDLS and YYNGEE.

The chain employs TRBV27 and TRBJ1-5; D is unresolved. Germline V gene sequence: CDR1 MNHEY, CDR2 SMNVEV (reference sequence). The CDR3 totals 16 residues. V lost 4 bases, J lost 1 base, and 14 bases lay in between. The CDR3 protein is CASSSRTGLSNQPQHF. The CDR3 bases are TGTGCCAGCAGTTCAAGGACTGGACTAAGCAATCAGCCCCAGCATTTT.

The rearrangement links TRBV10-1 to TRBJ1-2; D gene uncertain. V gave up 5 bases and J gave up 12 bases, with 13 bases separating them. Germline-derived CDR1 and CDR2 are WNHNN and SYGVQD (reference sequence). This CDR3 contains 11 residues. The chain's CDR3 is CASSLPCADTF. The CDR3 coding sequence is TGCGCCAGCAGTCTACCCTGTGCGGACACCTTC.

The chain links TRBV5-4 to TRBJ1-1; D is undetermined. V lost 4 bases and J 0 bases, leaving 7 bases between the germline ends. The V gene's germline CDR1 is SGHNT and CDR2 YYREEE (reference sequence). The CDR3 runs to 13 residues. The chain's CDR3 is CASSERLNTEAFF. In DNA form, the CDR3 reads TGTGCCAGCAGCGAGCGATTGAACACTGAAGCTTTCTTT.

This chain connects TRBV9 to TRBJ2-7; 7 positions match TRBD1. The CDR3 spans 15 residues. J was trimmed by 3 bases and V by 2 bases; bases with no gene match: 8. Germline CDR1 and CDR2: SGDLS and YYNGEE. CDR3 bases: TGTGCCAGCAGCGTTACGGGACAGACGTACTACGAGCAGTACTTC. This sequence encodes CASSVTGQTYYEQYF.

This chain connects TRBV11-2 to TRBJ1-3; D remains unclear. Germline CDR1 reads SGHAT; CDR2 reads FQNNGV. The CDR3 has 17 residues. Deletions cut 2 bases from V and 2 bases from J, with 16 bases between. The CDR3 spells CASSLRIVPTAGNTIYF. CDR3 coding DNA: TGTGCCAGCAGCTTAAGAATCGTCCCCACTGCTGGAAACACCATATATTTT.

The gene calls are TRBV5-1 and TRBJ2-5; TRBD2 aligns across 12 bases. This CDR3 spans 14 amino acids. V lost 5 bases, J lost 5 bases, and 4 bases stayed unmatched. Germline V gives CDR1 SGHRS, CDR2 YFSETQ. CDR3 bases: TGCGCCAGCAGAGGACTAGCGGGAAAGGAGACCCAGTACTTC. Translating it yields CASRGLAGKETQYF.

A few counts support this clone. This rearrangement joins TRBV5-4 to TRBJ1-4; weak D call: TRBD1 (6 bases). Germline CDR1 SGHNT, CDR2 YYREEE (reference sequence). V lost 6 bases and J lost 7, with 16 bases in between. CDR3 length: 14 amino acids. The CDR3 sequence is CASTIGGLGEKLFF. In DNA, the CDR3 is TGTGCCAGCACAATCGGGGGGCTGGGTGAAAAACTGTTTTTT.

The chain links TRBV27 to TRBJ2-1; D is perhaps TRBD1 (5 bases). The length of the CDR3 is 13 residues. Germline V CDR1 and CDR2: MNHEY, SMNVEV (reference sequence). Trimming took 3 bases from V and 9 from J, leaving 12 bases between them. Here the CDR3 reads CASSFSSQGEQFF. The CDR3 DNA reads TGTGCCAGCAGTTTTAGCAGTCAGGGTGAGCAGTTCTTC.

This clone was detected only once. The CDR3 nucleotides read TGTGCCAGCAGCTTTGACAGGAACACTGAAGCTTTCTTT. Translated, it gives CASSFDRNTEAFF. The J gene is TRBJ1-1, the V gene TRBV11-3, with a weak D call TRBD1 (5 bases). This CDR3 contains 13 residues. CDR1 SGHNT and CDR2 YENEEA come from the germline V gene. The V end was cut by 3 bases, the J end by 1 base, with 6 bases between.

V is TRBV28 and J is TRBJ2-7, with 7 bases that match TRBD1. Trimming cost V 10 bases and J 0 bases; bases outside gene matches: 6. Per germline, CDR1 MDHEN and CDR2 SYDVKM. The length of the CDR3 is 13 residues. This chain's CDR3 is CATRDSSSYEQYF. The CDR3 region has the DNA TGTGCCACCCGGGACAGCAGCTCCTACGAGCAGTACTTC. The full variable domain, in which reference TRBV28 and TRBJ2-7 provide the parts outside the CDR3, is DVKVTQSSRYLVKRTGEKVFLECVQDMDHENMFWYRQDPGLGLRLIYFSYDVKMKEKGDIPEGYSVSREKKERFSLILESASTNQTSMYLCATRDSSSYEQYFGPGTRLTVT.

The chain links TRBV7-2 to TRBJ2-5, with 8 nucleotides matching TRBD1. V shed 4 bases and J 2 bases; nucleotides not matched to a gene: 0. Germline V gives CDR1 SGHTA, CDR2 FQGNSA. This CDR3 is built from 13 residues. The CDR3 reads CASSYRGQETQYF. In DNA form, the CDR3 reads TGTGCCAGCAGCTACAGGGGGCAAGAGACCCAGTACTTC.

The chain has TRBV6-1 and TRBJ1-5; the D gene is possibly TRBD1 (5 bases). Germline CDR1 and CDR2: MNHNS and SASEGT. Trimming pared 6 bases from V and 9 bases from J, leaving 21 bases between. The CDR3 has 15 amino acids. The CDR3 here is CASSWGGDAEGPQHF. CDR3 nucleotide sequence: TGTGCCAGCAGCTGGGGAGGGGACGCCGAAGGGCCCCAGCATTTT.

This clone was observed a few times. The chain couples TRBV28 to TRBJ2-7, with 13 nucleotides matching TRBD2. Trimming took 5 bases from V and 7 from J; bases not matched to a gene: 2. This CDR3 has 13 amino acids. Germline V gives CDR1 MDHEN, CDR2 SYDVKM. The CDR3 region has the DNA TGTGCCAGCAGTGGGGGACTAGCGGGAGAGCAGTACTTC. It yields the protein CASSGGLAGEQYF.

CDR3 amino acids: CASSSGLAGHQETQYF. The CDR3, as DNA: TGCGCCAGCAGCTCCGGACTAGCGGGTCACCAAGAGACCCAGTACTTC. The chain carries TRBV5-1 and TRBJ2-5; TRBD2 agrees at 11 bases. The CDR3 spans 16 residues. In germline, CDR1 is SGHRS, CDR2 YFSETQ. Trimming cost V 3 bases and J 0 bases; bases outside gene matches: 4.

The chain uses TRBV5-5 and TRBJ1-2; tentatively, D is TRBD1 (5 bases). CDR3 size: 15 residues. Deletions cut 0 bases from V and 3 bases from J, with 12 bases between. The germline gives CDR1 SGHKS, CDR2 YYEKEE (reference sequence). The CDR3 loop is CASSLGPGGDYGYTF. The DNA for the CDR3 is TGTGCCAGCAGCTTGGGCCCTGGGGGGGACTATGGCTACACCTTC. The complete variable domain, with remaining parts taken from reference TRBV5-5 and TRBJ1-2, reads DAGVTQSPTHLIKTRGQQVTLRCSPISGHKSVSWYQQVLGQGPQFIFQYYEKEERGRGNFPDRFSARQFPNYSSELNVNALLLGDSALYLCASSLGPGGDYGYTFGSGTRLTVV.

The CDR3 DNA sequence: TGTGCCAGCAGCTCCCAGGGGTCTGAACTGTTTTTT. This translates into CASSSQGSELFF. This chain connects TRBV7-9 to TRBJ1-4; possibly TRBD1 for D (6 bases). Germline assignment: CDR1 SEHNR and CDR2 FQNEAQ (reference sequence). There are 12 residues in the CDR3. Trimming shortened V by 4 bases and J by 12 bases, and 12 bases separated the two germline ends.

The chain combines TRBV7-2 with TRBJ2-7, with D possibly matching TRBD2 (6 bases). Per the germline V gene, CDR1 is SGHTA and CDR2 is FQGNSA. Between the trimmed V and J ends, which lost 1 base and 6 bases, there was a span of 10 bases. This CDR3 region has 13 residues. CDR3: CASSLVRESEQYF. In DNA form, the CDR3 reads TGTGCCAGCAGCTTAGTGCGGGAAAGCGAGCAGTACTTC.

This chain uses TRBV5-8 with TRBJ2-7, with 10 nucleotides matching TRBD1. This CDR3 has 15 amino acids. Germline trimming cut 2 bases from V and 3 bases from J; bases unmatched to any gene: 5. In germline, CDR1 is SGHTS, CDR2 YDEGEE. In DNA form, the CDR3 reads TGTGCCAGCAGCTTCTTCGGGACAGGGGTCTACGAGCAGTACTTC. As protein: CASSFFGTGVYEQYF.